The 16 T cell receptor beta chains in this list originate from one sample, sequenced in a study of cytomegalovirus exposure and HLA in healthy donors (dated by TCRdb to about 2017). Receptors were amplified or captured by the immunoSEQ multiplex PCR assay. The multiplex PCR relied on a mix of 60 forward primers for TCR Vbeta segments and 13 reverse primers for TCR Jbeta segments. The table comes from immuneACCESS by way of TCRdb, which keeps in-frame sequences with V and J called. Part of the clones is missing from these tables; in studies checked, under half for an unresolved V gene and the rest for unknown reasons. The table for this sample lists some 140,000 clones; 70% to 85% of them were counted only once. Jointly, the top ten make up 6.5% of the sample. Sequencing input: PBMCs. These receptors all come from a middle-aged man in good health and CMV-seropositive.

This clone has just a few counts. The rearrangement uses TRBV7-2 and TRBJ2-7; TRBD1 might be the D (7 bases). Trimming took 3 bases from V and 4 from J, leaving 16 bases between them. The CDR3 loop spans 15 amino acids. The V gene's germline CDR1 is SGHTA and CDR2 FQGNSA. CDR3 protein: CASSFRQGGSYEQYF. CDR3 nucleotides: TGTGCCAGCAGCTTTCGGCAGGGGGGATCATACGAGCAGTACTTC. Combining the CDR3 with reference TRBV7-2 and TRBJ2-7 gives the whole variable domain GAGVSQSPSNKVTEKGKDVELRCDPISGHTALYWYRQSLGQGLEFLIYFQGNSAPDKSGLPSDRFSAERTGGSVSTLTIQRTQQEDSAVYLCASSFRQGGSYEQYFGPGTRLTVT.

This chain uses TRBV18 with TRBJ2-1; 12 bases agree with TRBD2. V trimming: 6 bases; J trimming: 6 bases; junction bases outside the gene matches: 6. Germline V gives CDR1 KGHSH, CDR2 LQKENI. This CDR3 spans 15 amino acids. CDR3 region: CASSSGLAGLNEQFF. The CDR3 coding sequence is TGTGCCAGCTCTTCCGGACTAGCGGGACTCAATGAGCAGTTCTTC.

The J gene is TRBJ2-7, the V gene TRBV19; TRBD1 agrees at 7 bases. Germline CDR1 LNHDA, CDR2 SQIVND (reference sequence). Trimming at V came to 6 bases and at J to 3 bases, leaving 11 bases not matched to a gene. The length of the CDR3 is 15 residues. The CDR3: CASRITGESSYEQYF. The CDR3 bases are TGTGCCAGTAGAATCACAGGGGAGTCAAGCTACGAGCAGTACTTC.

The CDR3 nucleotides are TGTGCCAGCAGTTCAATGTATGGCTACACCTTC. It codes for CASSSMYGYTF. The chain links TRBV28 to TRBJ1-2; unclear D gene. The CDR3 extends over 11 amino acids. V lost 4 bases and J lost 5, with 5 bases in between. Germline V gene sequence: CDR1 MDHEN, CDR2 SYDVKM.

This rearrangement joins TRBV19 to TRBJ1-2; TRBD1 might be the D (5 bases). Germline V gene data show CDR1 as LNHDA and CDR2 as SQIVND (reference sequence). The CDR3 has 15 amino acids. Trimming pared 1 base from V and 4 bases from J, leaving 13 bases between. The DNA for the CDR3 is TGTGCCAGTAGTATAGGAGAGAGGACACCCTATGGCTACACCTTC. This codes for CASSIGERTPYGYTF.

Concerning this clone: Within the sample, other DNA sequences also encode this same CDR3. The chain combines TRBV5-1 with TRBJ2-7; 9 bases align to TRBD1. The CDR3 covers 15 residues. V gave up 2 bases and J gave up 2 bases; unmatched junction bases: 5. Germline assignment: CDR1 SGHRS and CDR2 YFSETQ. CDR3 sequence (DNA): TGCGCCAGCAGCTTCGACAGGGGGGCCACCTACGAGCAGTACTTC. This translates into CASSFDRGATYEQYF.

The genes are TRBV28 and TRBJ2-1; D ambiguous. The CDR3 has 12 amino acids. Germline lookup yields CDR1 MDHEN and CDR2 SYDVKM. Trimming shortened V by 3 bases and J by 3 bases, and 3 bases separated the two germline ends. The CDR3 here is CASSFFYNEQFF. CDR3 bases: TGTGCCAGCAGTTTCTTCTACAATGAGCAGTTCTTC.

This rearrangement joins TRBV4-1 to TRBJ1-2; 7 bases match TRBD1. Germline V CDR1 and CDR2: MGHRA, YSYEKL. The length of the CDR3 is 14 residues. V dropped 0 bases and J dropped 2; count of bases not matched to a gene: 0. The CDR3 is CASSQEQGNYGYTF. CDR3 sequence (DNA): TGCGCCAGCAGCCAAGAACAGGGGAACTATGGCTACACCTTC.

The rearrangement uses TRBV11-3 and TRBJ2-2; a possible D gene is TRBD2 (6 bases). Between the trimmed V and J ends, which lost 3 bases and 3 bases, there was a span of 11 bases. The germline V gene has CDR1 SGHNT and CDR2 YENEEA. The CDR3 runs 15 residues. DNA for the CDR3: TGTGCCAGCAGCTTCGGGGGATCTGACACCGGGGAGCTGTTTTTT. Protein: CASSFGGSDTGELFF.

The chain couples TRBV28 to TRBJ2-7, with 10 nucleotides matching TRBD1. The V segment lost 4 bases and the J segment 4 bases; nucleotides outside the gene matches: 4. In germline, CDR1 is MDHEN, CDR2 SYDVKM. The CDR3 length is 14 residues. The CDR3 loop reads CASSSWDRGYEQYF. For the CDR3, the DNA is TGTGCCAGCAGTTCCTGGGACAGGGGATACGAGCAGTACTTC.

V gene TRBV5-6 combines with J gene TRBJ1-3; weak D call: TRBD1 (5 bases). This CDR3 has 15 amino acids. Trimming took off 0 bases at V and 8 bases at J, with 15 bases between the two ends. Per germline, CDR1 SGHDT and CDR2 YYEEEE. CDR3 nucleotide sequence: TGTGCCAGCAGCTTGGAGGCCAGGGCGGTTGACACCATATATTTT. This gives the protein CASSLEARAVDTIYF.

A word on this clone: Lacking the conserved final phenylalanine or tryptophan, this CDR3 likely reflects a read error. The chain combines TRBV5-6 with TRBJ1-2; the D gene is possibly TRBD1 (5 bases). Trimming removed 0 bases at V and 4 bases at J, with 13 bases between. The CDR3 sequence is 15 residues long. Germline values: CDR1 SGHDT, CDR2 YYEEEE. CDR3 sequence: CASSLEQGRVYGYTS. In DNA form, the CDR3 reads TGTGCCAGCAGCTTGGAGCAGGGAAGGGTCTATGGCTACACCTCC.

V gene TRBV18 combines with J gene TRBJ1-1; a possible D gene is TRBD1 (5 bases). The CDR3 loop spans 14 amino acids. The ends were cut back, 1 base at V and 5 bases at J, with 11 bases in the middle. Germline CDR1 and CDR2: KGHSH and LQKENI. The DNA for the CDR3 is TGTGCCAGCTCACCACGGGGGGGACGGACTGAAGCTTTCTTT. Translating it yields CASSPRGGRTEAFF.

The chain has TRBV19 and TRBJ1-1, with 9 bases lining up with TRBD1. CDR3 length: 17 amino acids. Trimming at V came to 5 bases and at J to 1 base, leaving 11 bases not matched to a gene. Germline V gene lookup returns CDR1 LNHDA and CDR2 SQIVND (reference sequence). The CDR3 DNA reads as TGTGCCAGTAGTCCCTCGGACAGGGGACTTTGGAACACTGAAGCTTTCTTT. Translation: CASSPSDRGLWNTEAFF.

There are a few counts of this clone. This chain links TRBV18 with TRBJ2-5; tentatively, D is TRBD2 (6 bases). V lost 3 bases and J 4 bases, leaving 21 bases between the germline ends. Per the germline V gene, CDR1 is KGHSH and CDR2 is LQKENI. This CDR3 is 17 amino acids long. CDR3 sequence (DNA): TGTGCCAGCTCACCTCGGACGGGACTCGGGGAGCGAGAGACCCAGTACTTC. As protein: CASSPRTGLGERETQYF.

The chain links TRBV5-8 to TRBJ2-7, with TRBD1 matching 11 bases. Germline V lookup: CDR1 SGHTS, CDR2 YDEGEE. The CDR3 runs 16 residues. Trimming at V came to 0 bases and at J to 3 bases, leaving 5 bases not matched to a gene. CDR3 DNA sequence: TGTGCCAGCAGCTTGGGGACAGGGGGCGTGAGCTACGAGCAGTACTTC. It encodes CASSLGTGGVSYEQYF.